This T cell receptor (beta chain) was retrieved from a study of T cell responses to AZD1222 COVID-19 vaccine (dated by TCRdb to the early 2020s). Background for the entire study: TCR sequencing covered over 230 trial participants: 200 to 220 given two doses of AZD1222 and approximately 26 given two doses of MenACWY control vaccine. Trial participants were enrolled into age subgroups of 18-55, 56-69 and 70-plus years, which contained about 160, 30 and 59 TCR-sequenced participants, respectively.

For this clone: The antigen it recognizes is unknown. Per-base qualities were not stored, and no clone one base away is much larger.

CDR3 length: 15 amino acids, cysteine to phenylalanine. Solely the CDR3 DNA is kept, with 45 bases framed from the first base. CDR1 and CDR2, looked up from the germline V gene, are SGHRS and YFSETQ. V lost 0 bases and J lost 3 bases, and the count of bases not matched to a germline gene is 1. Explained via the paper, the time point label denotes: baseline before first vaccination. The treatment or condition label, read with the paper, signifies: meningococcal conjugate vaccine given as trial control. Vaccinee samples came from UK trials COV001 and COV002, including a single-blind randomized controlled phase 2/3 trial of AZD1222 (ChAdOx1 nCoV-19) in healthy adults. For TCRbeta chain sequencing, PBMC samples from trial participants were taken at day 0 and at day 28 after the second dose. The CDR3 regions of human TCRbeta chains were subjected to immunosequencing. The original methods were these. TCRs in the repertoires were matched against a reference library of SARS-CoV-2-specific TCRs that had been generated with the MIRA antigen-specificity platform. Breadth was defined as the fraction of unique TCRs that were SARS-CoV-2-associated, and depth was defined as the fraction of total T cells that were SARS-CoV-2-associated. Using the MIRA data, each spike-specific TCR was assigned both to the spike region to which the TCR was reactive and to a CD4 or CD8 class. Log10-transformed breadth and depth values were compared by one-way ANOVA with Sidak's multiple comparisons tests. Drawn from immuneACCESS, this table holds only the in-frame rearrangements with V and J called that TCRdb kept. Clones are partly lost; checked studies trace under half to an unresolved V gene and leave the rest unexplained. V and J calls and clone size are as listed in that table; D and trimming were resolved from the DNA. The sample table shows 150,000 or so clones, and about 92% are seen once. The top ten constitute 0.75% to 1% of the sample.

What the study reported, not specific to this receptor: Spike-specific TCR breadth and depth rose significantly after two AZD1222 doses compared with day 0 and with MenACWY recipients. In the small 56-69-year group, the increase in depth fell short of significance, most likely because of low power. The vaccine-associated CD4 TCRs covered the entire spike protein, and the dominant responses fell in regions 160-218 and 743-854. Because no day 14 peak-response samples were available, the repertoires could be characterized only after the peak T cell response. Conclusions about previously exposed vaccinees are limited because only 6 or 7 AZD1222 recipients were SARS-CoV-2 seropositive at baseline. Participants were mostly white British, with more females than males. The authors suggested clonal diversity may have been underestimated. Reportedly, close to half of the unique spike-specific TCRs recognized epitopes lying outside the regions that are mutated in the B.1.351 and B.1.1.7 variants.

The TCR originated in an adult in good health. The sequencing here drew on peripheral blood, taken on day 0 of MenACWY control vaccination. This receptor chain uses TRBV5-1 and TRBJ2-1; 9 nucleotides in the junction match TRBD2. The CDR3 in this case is CASSLASGNYNEQFF. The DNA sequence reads TGCGCCAGCAGCTTGGCTAGCGGGAACTACAATGAGCAGTTCTTC.